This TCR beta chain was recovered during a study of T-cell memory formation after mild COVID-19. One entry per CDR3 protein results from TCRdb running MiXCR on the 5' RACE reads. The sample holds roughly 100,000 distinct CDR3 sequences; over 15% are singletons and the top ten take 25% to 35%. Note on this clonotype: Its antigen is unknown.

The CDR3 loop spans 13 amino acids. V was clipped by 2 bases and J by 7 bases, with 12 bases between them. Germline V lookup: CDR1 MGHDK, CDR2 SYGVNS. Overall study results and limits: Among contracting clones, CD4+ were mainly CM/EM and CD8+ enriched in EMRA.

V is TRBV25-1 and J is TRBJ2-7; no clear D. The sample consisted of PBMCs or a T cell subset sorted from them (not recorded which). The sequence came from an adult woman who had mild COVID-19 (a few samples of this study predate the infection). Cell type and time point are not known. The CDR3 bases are TGTGCCAGCAGTGAAGGGTCCTACAGAGAGCAGTACTTC. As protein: CASSEGSYREQYF.